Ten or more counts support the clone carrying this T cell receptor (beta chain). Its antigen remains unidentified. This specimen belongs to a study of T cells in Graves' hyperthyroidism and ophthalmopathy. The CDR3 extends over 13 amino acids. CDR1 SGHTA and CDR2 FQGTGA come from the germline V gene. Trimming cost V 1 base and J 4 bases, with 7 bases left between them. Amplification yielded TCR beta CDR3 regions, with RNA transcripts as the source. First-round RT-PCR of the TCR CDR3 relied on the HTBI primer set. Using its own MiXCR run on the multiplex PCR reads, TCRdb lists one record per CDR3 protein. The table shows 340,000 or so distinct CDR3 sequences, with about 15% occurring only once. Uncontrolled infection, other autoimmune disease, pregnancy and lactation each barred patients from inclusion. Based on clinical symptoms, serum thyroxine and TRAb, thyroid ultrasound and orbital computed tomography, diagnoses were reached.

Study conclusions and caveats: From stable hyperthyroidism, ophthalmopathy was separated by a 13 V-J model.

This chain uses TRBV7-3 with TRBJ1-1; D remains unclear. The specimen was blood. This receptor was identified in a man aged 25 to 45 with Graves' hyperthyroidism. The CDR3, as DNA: TGTGCCAGCAGCTTAATCGGCTCCACTGAAGCTTTCTTT. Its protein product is CASSLIGSTEAFF.